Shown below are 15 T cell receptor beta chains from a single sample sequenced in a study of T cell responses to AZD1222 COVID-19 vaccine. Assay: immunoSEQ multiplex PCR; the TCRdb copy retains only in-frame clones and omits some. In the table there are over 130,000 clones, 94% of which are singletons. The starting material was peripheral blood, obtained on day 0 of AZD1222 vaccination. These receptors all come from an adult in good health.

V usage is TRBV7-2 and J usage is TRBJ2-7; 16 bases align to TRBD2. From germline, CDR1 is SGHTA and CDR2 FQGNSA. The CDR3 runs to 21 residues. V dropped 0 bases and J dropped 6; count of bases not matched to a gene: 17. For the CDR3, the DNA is TGTGCCAGCAGCTTAGCGCAAGACGGGACTAGCGGGAGGGCGGTAGTATGCGAGCAGTACGTC. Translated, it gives CASSLAQDGTSGRAVVCEQYV.

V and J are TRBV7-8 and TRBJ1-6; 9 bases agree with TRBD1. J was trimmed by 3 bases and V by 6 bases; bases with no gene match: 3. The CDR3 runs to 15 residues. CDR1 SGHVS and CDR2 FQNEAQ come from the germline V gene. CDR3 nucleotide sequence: TGTGCCAGCAGAGGACAGGGGAACTATAATTCACCCCTCCACTTT. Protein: CASRGQGNYNSPLHF.

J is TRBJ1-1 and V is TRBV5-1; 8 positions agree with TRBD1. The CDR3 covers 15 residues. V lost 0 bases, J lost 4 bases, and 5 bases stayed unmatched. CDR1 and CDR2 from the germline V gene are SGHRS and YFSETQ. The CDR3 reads CASSLVRGLPTEAFF. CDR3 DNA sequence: TGCGCCAGCAGCTTGGTCAGGGGGCTGCCCACTGAAGCTTTCTTT.

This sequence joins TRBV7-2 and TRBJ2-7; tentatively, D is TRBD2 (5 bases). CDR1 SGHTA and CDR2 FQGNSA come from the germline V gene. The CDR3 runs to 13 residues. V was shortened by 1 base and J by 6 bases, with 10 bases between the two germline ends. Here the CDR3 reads CASSLVVGSEQYV. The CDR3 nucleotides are TGTGCCAGCAGCTTAGTGGTGGGGAGCGAGCAGTACGTC.

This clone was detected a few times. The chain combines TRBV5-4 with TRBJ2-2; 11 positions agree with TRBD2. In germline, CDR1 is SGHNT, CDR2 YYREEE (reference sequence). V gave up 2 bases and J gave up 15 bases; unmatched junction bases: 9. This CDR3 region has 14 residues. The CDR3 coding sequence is TGTGCCAGCAGCTTAACGACTAGCGGGGAAAGGTTGTTTTTT. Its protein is CASSLTTSGERLFF. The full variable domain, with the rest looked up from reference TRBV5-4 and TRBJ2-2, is ETGVTQSPTHLIKTRGQQVTLRCSSQSGHNTVSWYQQALGQGPQFIFQYYREEENGRGNFPPRFSGLQFPNYSSELNVNALELDDSALYLCASSLTTSGERLFFGEGSRLTVL.

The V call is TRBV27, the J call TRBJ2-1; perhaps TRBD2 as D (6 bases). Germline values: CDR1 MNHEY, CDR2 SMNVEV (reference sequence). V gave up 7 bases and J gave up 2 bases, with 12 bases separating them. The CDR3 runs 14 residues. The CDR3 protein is CASTLGSTYNEQFF. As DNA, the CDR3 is TGTGCCAGCACCCTCGGGAGTACCTACAATGAGCAGTTCTTC.

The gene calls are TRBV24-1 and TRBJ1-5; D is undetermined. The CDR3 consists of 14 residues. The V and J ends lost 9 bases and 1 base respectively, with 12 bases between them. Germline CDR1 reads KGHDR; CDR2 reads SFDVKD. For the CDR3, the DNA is TGTGCCACCCCAAAAACAGACAGCAATCAGCCCCAGCATTTT. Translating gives CATPKTDSNQPQHF.

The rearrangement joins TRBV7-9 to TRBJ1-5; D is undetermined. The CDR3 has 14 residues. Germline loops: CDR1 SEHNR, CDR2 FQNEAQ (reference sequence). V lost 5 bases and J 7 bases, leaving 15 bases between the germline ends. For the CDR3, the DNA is TGTGCCAGCAGCCCCGGCAGAAACAACCAGCCCCAGCATTTT. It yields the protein CASSPGRNNQPQHF.

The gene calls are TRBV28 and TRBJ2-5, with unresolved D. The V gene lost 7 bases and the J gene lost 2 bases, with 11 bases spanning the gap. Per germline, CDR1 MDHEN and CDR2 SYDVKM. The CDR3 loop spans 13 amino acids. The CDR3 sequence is CASTFGFQETQYF. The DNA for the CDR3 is TGTGCCAGCACCTTCGGATTTCAAGAGACCCAGTACTTC.

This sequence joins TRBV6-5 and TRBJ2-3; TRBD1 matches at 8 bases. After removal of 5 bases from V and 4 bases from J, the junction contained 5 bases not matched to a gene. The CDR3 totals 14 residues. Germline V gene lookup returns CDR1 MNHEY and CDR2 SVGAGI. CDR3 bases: TGTGCCAGCAGTACCGGACAGGGTTCAGATACGCAGTATTTT. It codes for CASSTGQGSDTQYF.

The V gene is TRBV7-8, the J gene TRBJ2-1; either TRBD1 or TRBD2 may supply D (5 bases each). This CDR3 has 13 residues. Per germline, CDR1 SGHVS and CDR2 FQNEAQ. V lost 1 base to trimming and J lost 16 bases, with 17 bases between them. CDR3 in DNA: TGTGCCAGCAGCTTAGTATCGGGGACGACGCCCTTCTTC. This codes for CASSLVSGTTPFF.

CDR3 sequence reads: CAISRLWDRGAFF. For the CDR3, the DNA is TGTGCCATCAGTCGGTTATGGGACCGTGGAGCTTTCTTT. This sequence joins TRBV10-3 and TRBJ1-1, with D tentatively TRBD1 (5 bases). The V gene lost 5 bases and the J gene lost 10 bases, with 17 bases spanning the gap. The germline CDR1 and CDR2 sequences are ENHRY and SYGVKD. This CDR3 region has 13 residues.

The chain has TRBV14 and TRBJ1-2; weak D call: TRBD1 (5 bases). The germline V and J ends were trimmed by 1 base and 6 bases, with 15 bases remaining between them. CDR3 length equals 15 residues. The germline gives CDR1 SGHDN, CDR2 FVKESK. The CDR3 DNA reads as TGTGCCAGCAGCCAAGCCTACCCTGGGGGTGATGGCTACACCTTC. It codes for CASSQAYPGGDGYTF.

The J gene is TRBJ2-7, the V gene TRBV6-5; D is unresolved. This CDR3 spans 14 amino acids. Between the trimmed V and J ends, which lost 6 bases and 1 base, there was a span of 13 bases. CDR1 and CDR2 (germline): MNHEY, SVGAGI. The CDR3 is CASRGDVVSYEQYV. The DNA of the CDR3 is TGTGCCAGCAGAGGCGATGTAGTATCCTACGAGCAGTACGTC.

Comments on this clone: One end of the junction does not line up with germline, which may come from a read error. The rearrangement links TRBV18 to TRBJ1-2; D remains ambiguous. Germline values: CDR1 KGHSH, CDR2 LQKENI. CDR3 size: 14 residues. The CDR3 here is CASSPPGPNYGYTF. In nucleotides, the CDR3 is TGTGCCAGCTCACCACCGGGCCCAAACTACGGCTACACCTTC. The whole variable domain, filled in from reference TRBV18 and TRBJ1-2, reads NAGVMQNPRHLVRRRGQEARLRCSPMKGHSHVYWYRQLPEEGLKFMVYLQKENIIDESGMPKERFSAEFPKEGPSILRIQQVVRGDSAAYFCASSPPGPNYGYTFGSGTRLTVV.